This T cell receptor beta chain was retrieved from a study of post-analysis software for immune sequencing data. The study, taken as a whole, reports: Included in a set of roughly five TRBV segments more frequent in patients than controls were TRBV5-6, TRBV5-1 and TRBV20-1. Strong co-clustering by F measure was evident for samples that had been prepared in the same batch. Controls showed significantly higher normalized Chao1 diversity than did multiple sclerosis patients.

Trimming pared 0 bases from V and 0 bases from J, leaving 10 bases between. The CDR3 has 16 residues. Germline assignment: CDR1 SEHNR and CDR2 FQNEAQ (reference sequence). This clonotype showed up just a few times. Its antigen is still unknown. cDNA libraries for TCR beta contained unique molecular identifiers. One entry per CDR3 protein results from TCRdb running MiXCR on the PCR reads. This table has hundreds of thousands of distinct CDR3 sequences, 55% to 60% appearing once. This clonotype was sampled from a girl aged 2-10 years with multiple sclerosis. Sequencing input: blood. The genes are TRBV7-9 and TRBJ2-3; unclear D gene. The CDR3 nucleotides are TGTGCCAGCAGCTTAGCGGCCGGTTCGAGCACAGATACGCAGTATTTT. Protein: CASSLAAGSSTDTQYF.